This is a list of T cell receptor beta chains from one sample in a study of CXCR3-negative and CXCR3-positive naive CD8 T cells. TCRdb reprocessed the 5' RACE reads, keeping one entry per CDR3 protein, no DNA. Here the sample table reports tens of thousands of distinct CDR3 sequences. The sequenced sample was naive CXCR3- CD8+ T cells from blood. Every receptor here comes from a human donor in good health. Some clones in this sample may be carry-over from other donors' samples. Both conserved end residues are part of each CDR3.

>TRBV7-9|TRBJ2-1
CASSPDRLQFF
>TRBV5-1|TRBJ1-6
CASSLSGGNSPLHF
>TRBV5-3|TRBJ2-3
CARSSDRSDTQYF
>TRBV10-3|TRBJ2-3
CAISEPFSPGGPTDTQYF
>TRBV28|TRBJ1-5
CASSLSGDSNQPQHF
>TRBV12-5|TRBJ2-1
CASGLPNYNEQFF
>TRBV11-3|TRBJ2-7
CASSLQTGAREQYF
>TRBV6-5|TRBJ1-2
CASSYSMGDENYGYTF
>TRBV29-1|TRBJ2-7
CSVVTGTRAYEQYF
>TRBV20-1|TRBJ2-1
CSARDAGGPSEQFF
>TRBV27|TRBJ1-5
CASSLTGGAQPQHF
>TRBV4-3|TRBJ2-2
CASSQDAPGGPGELFF
>TRBV7-9|TRBJ2-3
CASSLVSATSGYTDTQYF
>TRBV6-2/TRBV6-3|TRBJ2-7
CASSYDLAGAVGSYEQYF
>TRBV28|TRBJ2-5
CASRTLTRQRTQETQYF
>TRBV12-3/TRBV12-4|TRBJ2-2
CASNGQGATGELFF
>TRBV20-1|TRBJ1-5
CSARPLGATTNQPQHF
>TRBV12-3/TRBV12-4|TRBJ2-1
CASSPTSGRANEQFF
>TRBV20-1|TRBJ2-6
CSAIPRDAFSWGANVLTF
>TRBV20-1|TRBJ2-1
CSAVAGGRSSHYNEQFF
>TRBV7-2|TRBJ1-2
CASSLDRGQGTNYGYTF
>TRBV29-1|TRBJ1-1
CSVLTDLNTEAFF
>TRBV11-3|TRBJ2-1
CASSKLGTSGGSDNEQFF
>TRBV28|TRBJ1-2
CASKDRYNYGYTF
>TRBV5-1|TRBJ2-5
CASSLLAEETQYF
>TRBV4-3|TRBJ2-1
CASSQDRALSYNEQFF
>TRBV20-1|TRBJ2-1
CSARPQGLAGNYNEQFF
>TRBV5-6|TRBJ2-7
CASSLWSEYEQYF
>TRBV7-9|TRBJ1-6
CASRRGTDNSPLHF
>TRBV9|TRBJ2-3
CASSVLAGEDTDTQYF
>TRBV7-2|TRBJ1-1
CASSLLGATLNTEAFF
>TRBV23-1|TRBJ2-1
CASSQGEAPETSGRGDEQFF
>TRBV7-6|TRBJ2-1
CASSSRGRSSYNEQFF
>TRBV6-2/TRBV6-3|TRBJ1-6
CASGDAENSPLHF
>TRBV4-3|TRBJ2-3
CASSQTGLAGATDTQYF
>TRBV7-9|TRBJ2-7
CAIGQFVSYEQYF
>TRBV5-1|TRBJ2-7
CASSLSRGTYEQYF
>TRBV9|TRBJ2-7
CASSGLADEQYF
>TRBV14|TRBJ2-7
CASSSWGRSEQYF
>TRBV19|TRBJ2-7
CASRSRDSSYEQYF
>TRBV5-5|TRBJ2-3
CASTTPQGKLLTSTDTQYF
>TRBV29-1|TRBJ2-7
CSGGGTASYEQYF
>TRBV7-3|TRBJ2-1
CASSVVGGAYNEQFF
>TRBV7-9|TRBJ2-5
CASSSAESTETQYF
>TRBV11-2|TRBJ2-1
CASEEFGEQFF
>TRBV6-5|TRBJ2-7
CASSREQGTPPYEQYF
>TRBV7-3|TRBJ1-1
CASSLISRDTEAFF
>TRBV4-1|TRBJ1-1
CASSRPDREPNTEAFF